The 3 T cell receptor beta chains below were found in one sample sequenced in a study of T cells in Graves' hyperthyroidism and ophthalmopathy. It was RNA transcripts that yielded the amplified TCR beta CDR3 regions. The HTBI primer set was used in a first-round RT-PCR of the TCR CDR3. TCRdb fed the multiplex PCR reads into MiXCR, producing one record per CDR3 protein. The repertoire has more than 350,000 distinct CDR3 sequences, nearly 15% of them found once; the top ten carry about 21%. Input material: blood. The source is a woman aged 55-69 years with Graves' ophthalmopathy.

V and J are TRBV24-1 and TRBJ2-3; D is uncertain. The CDR3 runs to 13 residues. Germline values: CDR1 KGHDR, CDR2 SFDVKD. V lost 5 bases and J lost 6, with 11 bases in between. For the CDR3, the DNA is TGTGCCACCAGTGTGCCGGTTGAGGATACGCAGTATTTT. The encoded protein is CATSVPVEDTQYF.

This clonotype was seen at least ten times. V gene TRBV3-1 combines with J gene TRBJ2-3, with D possibly TRBD2 on 6 matching bases. Germline V gene lookup returns CDR1 LGHDT and CDR2 YNNKEL (reference sequence). The CDR3 runs to 13 residues. V was trimmed by 5 bases and J by 5 bases, leaving 11 bases between them. CDR3 sequence: CASSLGGRDTQYF. In DNA, the CDR3 is TGTGCCAGCAGCTTAGGAGGGCGAGATACGCAGTATTTT.

A word on this clonotype: This may stem from a read error, because a much larger clone lies one nucleotide away. This chain connects TRBV28 to TRBJ2-7; 8 nucleotides line up with TRBD1. The germline V gene encodes CDR1 MDHEN and CDR2 SYDVKM. The CDR3 loop spans 17 amino acids. CDR3 amino acids: CASSFVQGVGRAYEQCF. CDR3 nucleotides: TGTGCCAGCAGTTTCGTACAGGGGGTAGGACGGGCCTACGAGCAGTGCTTC.